The 14 T cell receptor beta chains below were found in one sample sequenced in a study of blood T cell repertoires in COVID-19. This table comes from immunoSEQ multiplex PCR, and its TCRdb copy is limited to in-frame clones, with some not included. The profile shows 75,000 to 95,000 clones, 85% to 90% of them singletons. Sequencing input: peripheral blood. All receptors come from a human donor in a cohort sampled during active COVID-19.

CDR3 sequence reads: CASSQGVPSGEQYF. Here the CDR3 DNA reads TGTGCCAGCAGCCAAGGGGTGCCTAGCGGCGAGCAGTACTTC. The genes are TRBV3-1 (or the pseudogene TRBV3-2) and TRBJ2-7; TRBD2 agrees at 7 bases. CDR1 is LGHDT, CDR2 YNNKEL, per germline (reference sequence). The CDR3 has 14 amino acids. V lost 1 base to trimming and J lost 6 bases; unmatched junction nucleotides: 6.

V usage is TRBV18 and J usage is TRBJ1-6, with 7 nucleotides matching TRBD1. The V gene's germline CDR1 is KGHSH and CDR2 LQKENI. The J segment lost 7 bases and the V segment lost 4 bases, leaving 4 bases of the junction unmatched. CDR3 length equals 14 residues. CDR3 protein: CASSRDRKNSPLHF. Here the CDR3 DNA reads TGTGCCAGCTCACGGGACAGAAAAAATTCACCCCTCCACTTT. Full variable domain (missing parts from reference TRBV18 and TRBJ1-6): NAGVMQNPRHLVRRRGQEARLRCSPMKGHSHVYWYRQLPEEGLKFMVYLQKENIIDESGMPKERFSAEFPKEGPSILRIQQVVRGDSAAYFCASSRDRKNSPLHFGNGTRLTVT.

The chain recombines TRBV18 with TRBJ1-3; 11 nucleotides line up with TRBD1. V trimming: 3 bases; J trimming: 7 bases; junction bases outside the gene matches: 11. The CDR3 sequence is 17 residues long. Germline V gene lookup returns CDR1 KGHSH and CDR2 LQKENI. The CDR3 is CASSPTGDRGSRNTIYF. The DNA for the CDR3 is TGTGCCAGCTCACCGACGGGGGACAGGGGGTCTCGTAACACCATATATTTT.

The V gene is TRBV12-3 or TRBV12-4, the J gene TRBJ2-7, with a weak D call TRBD1 (5 bases). The length of the CDR3 is 12 residues. V lost 8 bases, J lost 4 bases, and 12 bases lay in between. The DNA for the CDR3 is TGTGCCAGCGGTGCAGGGAATTACGAGCAGTACTTC. Amino acid sequence: CASGAGNYEQYF.

CDR3 residues: CSVDRRGQGAFF. Here the CDR3 DNA reads TGCAGCGTGGATAGGAGGGGACAGGGTGCTTTCTTT. V gene TRBV29-1 combines with J gene TRBJ1-1, with 9 nucleotides matching TRBD1. The CDR3 loop spans 12 amino acids. The ends lost 6 bases at V and 11 bases at J; junction bases unmatched: 10. CDR1 and CDR2 from the germline V gene are SQVTM and ANQGSEA.

V gene TRBV29-1 combines with J gene TRBJ2-7, with D maybe TRBD1 (5 bases). Germline lookup yields CDR1 SQVTM and CDR2 ANQGSEA. V was pared by 5 bases and J by 4 bases, with 15 bases between. The CDR3 spans 13 residues. The CDR3 sequence: CSVYRAGRYEQYF. CDR3 bases: TGCAGCGTTTATAGGGCAGGGCGGTACGAGCAGTACTTC.

V gene TRBV5-5 combines with J gene TRBJ1-1, with 9 positions matching TRBD1. CDR1 SGHKS and CDR2 YYEKEE come from the germline V gene (reference sequence). The V gene end was trimmed by 2 bases and the J gene end by 2 bases; junction bases not matched to a gene: 4. This CDR3 has 15 amino acids. The CDR3 protein is CASSLQGADNTEAFF. The CDR3 DNA is TGTGCCAGCAGCTTACAGGGGGCTGATAACACTGAAGCTTTCTTT.

V usage is TRBV28 and J usage is TRBJ1-1; the D is unclear. The germline CDR1 and CDR2 sequences are MDHEN and SYDVKM. V lost 1 base to trimming and J lost 1 base, with 10 bases between them. CDR3 length: 15 residues. CDR3 in amino acids: CASSLLVRTNTEAFF. The CDR3 bases are TGTGCCAGCAGTTTATTGGTCAGAACGAACACTGAAGCTTTCTTT.

This clone was counted once. V and J are TRBV30 and TRBJ2-6; D not certain. V gave up 2 bases and J gave up 1 base, with 6 bases separating them. Germline CDR1 reads GTSNPN; CDR2 reads SVGIG (reference sequence). This CDR3 has 14 residues. The CDR3 coding sequence is TGTGCCTGGAGTCCCACATCTGGGGCCAACGTCCTGACTTTC. Its protein is CAWSPTSGANVLTF. Drawing the rest from reference TRBV30 and TRBJ2-6, the complete variable domain is SQTIHQWPATLVQPVGSPLSLECTVEGTSNPNLYWYRQAAGRGLQLLFYSVGIGQISSEVPQNLSASRPQDRQFILSSKKLLLSDSGFYLCAWSPTSGANVLTFGAGSRLTVL.

In its sample, this clone was seen once. The chain carries TRBV5-6 and TRBJ1-6; TRBD1 matches 7 bases. Germline assignment: CDR1 SGHDT and CDR2 YYEEEE. The CDR3 is 14 residues long. V dropped 4 bases and J dropped 7; count of bases not matched to a gene: 5. This chain's CDR3 is CASSPGQRNSPLHF. The CDR3 bases are TGTGCCAGCAGCCCGGGACAGCGGAATTCACCCCTCCACTTT.

J is TRBJ1-5 and V is TRBV7-9, with D maybe TRBD1 (5 bases). The CDR3 runs to 14 residues. Germline-derived CDR1 and CDR2 are SEHNR and FQNEAQ (reference sequence). Trimming pared 2 bases from V and 4 bases from J, leaving 9 bases between. The CDR3 nucleotides are TGTGCCAGCAGCTTACAGGGAGGGAATCAGCCCCAGCATTTT. Residues: CASSLQGGNQPQHF.

The chain is built from TRBV5-1 and TRBJ1-4; tentatively, D is TRBD1 (6 bases). Trimming shortened V by 5 bases and J by 3 bases, and 11 bases separated the two germline ends. The CDR3 has 14 residues. Germline CDR1 is SGHRS and CDR2 is YFSETQ. Here the CDR3 reads CASRQGGSNEKLFF. CDR3 nucleotide sequence: TGCGCCAGCAGACAGGGTGGATCTAATGAAAAACTGTTTTTT.

The chain is built from TRBV5-6 and TRBJ2-3; 9 bases are shared with TRBD2. The V gene's germline CDR1 is SGHDT and CDR2 YYEEEE. This CDR3 contains 14 residues. V trimming: 6 bases; J trimming: 2 bases; junction bases outside the gene matches: 4. The CDR3 protein is CASNLAGFTDTQYF. The CDR3 DNA follows: TGTGCCAGCAACCTAGCGGGGTTCACAGATACGCAGTATTTT.

V usage is TRBV9 and J usage is TRBJ2-3; D is possibly TRBD2 (7 bases). Deletions cut 7 bases from V and 7 bases from J, with 10 bases between. Germline V gene lookup returns CDR1 SGDLS and CDR2 YYNGEE. The CDR3 runs 11 residues. The CDR3 is CASGGAYTQYF. The CDR3 coding sequence is TGTGCCAGCGGGGGGGCGTATACGCAGTATTTT.